A single sample is the source of the 23 T cell receptor beta chains below, sequenced in a study of CD8 T cells in Susac syndrome (dated by TCRdb to about 2019). Library construction relied on the immunoSEQ multiplex PCR assay. RNA was extracted with the RNeasy kit and about 0.45 to 1 ug was reverse transcribed using random hexamers. TCRdb reworked the public reads: Q25 trimming with fastp, MiXCR clone assembly, productive beta chains retained. Records with the same CDR3 protein are collapsed into one entry carrying the most frequent genes and DNA. Across this sample there are fewer than 70,000 distinct CDR3 sequences, with over 90% seen only once. About 0.25% of the sample is taken by the ten largest. Input material: CD8+ T cells from PBMCs. Source of these receptors: a human donor in good health.

The CDR3 nucleotides read TGTGCCAACAGTTTAGCGAGGGGACAGGGTTACGAGCAGTACGTC. Translation: CANSLARGQGYEQYV. The rearrangement links TRBV28 to TRBJ2-7; 9 nucleotides match TRBD1. The CDR3 is made up of 15 amino acids. The germline V gene encodes CDR1 MDHEN and CDR2 SYDVKM.

V usage is TRBV28 and J usage is TRBJ1-6; D call uncertain. The CDR3 has 13 amino acids. CDR1 is MDHEN and CDR2 is SYDVKM in the germline V gene. Trimming stripped 6 bases from V and 7 bases from J, with 10 bases between. The CDR3 here is CASRRPLNSPLHF. The CDR3 coding sequence is TGTGCCAGCAGACGACCACTGAATTCACCCCTCCACTTT.

This clonotype was seen a single time. V is TRBV27 and J is TRBJ1-6; 10 nucleotides line up with TRBD1. This CDR3 contains 16 residues. The ends lost 9 bases at V and 2 bases at J; junction bases unmatched: 7. Germline CDR1 reads MNHEY; CDR2 reads SMNVEV (reference sequence). CDR3 loop: CARPGQGPPYNSPLHF. Written as DNA, the CDR3 is TGTGCCAGGCCGGGACAGGGGCCTCCCTATAATTCACCCCTCCACTTT.

The CDR3 loop reads CASSFGVRGQPQHF. The CDR3 DNA reads as TGTGCCAGCAGTTTTGGGGTCAGAGGCCAGCCCCAGCATTTT. V and J are TRBV6-2 or TRBV6-3 and TRBJ1-5, with D unclear. The V and J ends lost 4 bases and 7 bases respectively, with 14 bases between them. Germline V gives CDR1 MNHEY, CDR2 SVGEGT. This CDR3 is built from 14 residues.

This chain uses TRBV4-3 with TRBJ2-1, with D possibly being TRBD2 (6 bases). Germline V CDR1 and CDR2: LGHNA, YSLEER. This CDR3 comprises 16 residues. V lost 0 bases and J lost 3, with 12 bases in between. DNA of the CDR3: TGCGCCAGCAGCCAAGATCGCGGGGCCGGCTACAATGAGCAGTTCTTC. Its protein is CASSQDRGAGYNEQFF.

The CDR3 loop reads CASSPLDVIAGGPEKFF. CDR3 nucleotides: TGTGCCAGCAGTCCACTAGATGTTATAGCGGGGGGGCCCGAGAAGTTCTTC. The gene calls are TRBV6-1 and TRBJ2-1; 11 bases fit TRBD2. V lost 5 bases, J lost 14 bases, and 20 bases stayed unmatched. Germline CDR1 and CDR2: MNHNS and SASEGT. The length of the CDR3 is 17 residues.

This chain joins TRBV29-1 and TRBJ1-2; D perhaps matches TRBD1 (6 bases). The ends were cut back, 3 bases at V and 4 bases at J, with 9 bases in the middle. Germline V gives CDR1 SQVTM, CDR2 ANQGSEA. This CDR3 is built from 12 residues. In nucleotides, the CDR3 is TGCAGCGTTGATGGCAGGGGCTATGGCTACACCTTC. This sequence encodes CSVDGRGYGYTF.

The rearrangement joins TRBV7-2 to TRBJ2-5; D unresolved. Trimming shortened V by 5 bases and J by 2 bases, and 12 bases separated the two germline ends. Looked up from germline, CDR1 is SGHTA and CDR2 is FQGNSA. The CDR3 has 14 amino acids. In DNA, the CDR3 is TGTGCCAGCAGCGGAACCCGGGTACAAGAGACCCAGTACTTC. This translates into CASSGTRVQETQYF.

The J gene is TRBJ1-4, the V gene TRBV24-1; D uncertain. V shed 3 bases and J shed 5 bases, with 9 bases lying between them. CDR1 and CDR2 from the germline V gene are KGHDR and SFDVKD. The CDR3 is 14 amino acids. The CDR3: CATSDGQFNEKLFF. In DNA form, the CDR3 reads TGTGCCACCAGTGATGGGCAGTTCAATGAAAAACTGTTTTTT.

J is TRBJ2-1 and V is TRBV4-1; 8 positions agree with TRBD1. CDR1 and CDR2 (germline): MGHRA, YSYEKL. V lost 2 bases to trimming and J lost 14 bases; unmatched junction nucleotides: 8. The CDR3 extends over 13 amino acids. DNA for the CDR3: TGCGCCAGCAGCCAATTACCGGGACAGGTGGAGTTCTTC. This codes for CASSQLPGQVEFF.

J is TRBJ2-3 and V is TRBV3-1; 13 nucleotides match TRBD2. The CDR3 runs 17 residues. Germline CDR1 LGHDT, CDR2 YNNKEL (reference sequence). V lost 4 bases and J lost 2; bases outside the gene matches: 6. CDR3 DNA: TGTGCCAGCAGCCTCGGACTAGCGGGGGCCCTCACAGATACGCAGTATTTT. As protein: CASSLGLAGALTDTQYF.

The rearrangement uses TRBV20-1 and TRBJ2-7; D gene unclear. V shed 5 bases and J shed 0 bases, with 14 bases lying between them. The CDR3 has 14 residues. The germline V gene encodes CDR1 DFQATT and CDR2 SNEGSKA (reference sequence). The CDR3 protein is CSAADPFSSYEQYF. In DNA form, the CDR3 reads TGCAGTGCTGCGGACCCTTTCAGCTCCTACGAGCAGTACTTC.

The chain combines TRBV12-3 or TRBV12-4 with TRBJ1-2, with TRBD1 as a possible D gene (5 bases). Trimming took 1 base from V and 1 from J, leaving 10 bases between them. CDR3 length equals 15 residues. The CDR3 here is CASSLVAGNNYGYTF. In DNA form, the CDR3 reads TGTGCCAGCAGTTTAGTAGCAGGGAATAACTATGGCTACACCTTC.

This rearrangement joins TRBV10-3 to TRBJ2-5; possible D gene TRBD1, 5 bases. In germline, CDR1 is ENHRY, CDR2 SYGVKD. The CDR3 contains 14 residues. Deletions cut 6 bases from V and 5 bases from J, with 16 bases between. The CDR3: CAIRPGGAEETQYF. For the CDR3, the DNA is TGTGCCATCAGGCCGGGTGGGGCCGAGGAGACCCAGTACTTC.

The gene calls are TRBV5-6 and TRBJ2-5; a weak D match, TRBD1 (5 bases). Germline CDR1 and CDR2: SGHDT and YYEEEE. This CDR3 contains 12 residues. Trimming left V 2 bases short and J 5 bases short, with 7 bases between. Here the CDR3 reads CASSFQGETQYF. In nucleotides, the CDR3 is TGTGCCAGCAGCTTTCAGGGCGAGACCCAGTACTTC.

V and J are TRBV28 and TRBJ2-7; 7 nucleotides match TRBD1. Germline loops: CDR1 MDHEN, CDR2 SYDVKM. V trimming: 5 bases; J trimming: 3 bases; junction bases outside the gene matches: 13. CDR3 length equals 16 residues. This CDR3 is CASSESRQGYGYEQYV. CDR3 bases: TGTGCCAGCAGTGAAAGTAGACAGGGCTATGGCTACGAGCAGTACGTC.

The count of this clonotype is one. This chain uses TRBV9 with TRBJ2-3, with TRBD2 identical over 10 bases. The CDR3 length is 16 residues. The junction had 4 bases not matched to a gene; V was cut back by 1 base and J by 2 bases. The V gene's germline CDR1 is SGDLS and CDR2 YYNGEE. The CDR3 DNA is TGTGCCAGCAGCGTATATCTAGCGGGGGTCACAGATACGCAGTATTTT. This translates into CASSVYLAGVTDTQYF.

The chain combines TRBV7-9 with TRBJ2-1; TRBD1 is a possible D gene (6 bases). The CDR3 length is 12 residues. Germline assignment: CDR1 SEHNR and CDR2 FQNEAQ (reference sequence). V lost 3 bases and J lost 9, with 9 bases in between. CDR3 bases: TGTGCCAGCAGCTTCCTCAGGGGTGAGCAGTTCTTC. This sequence encodes CASSFLRGEQFF.

The chain uses TRBV7-2 and TRBJ2-5; the match to TRBD1 covers 7 bases. The germline CDR1 and CDR2 sequences are SGHTA and FQGNSA. This CDR3 region has 12 residues. The V segment lost 5 bases and the J segment 8 bases; nucleotides outside the gene matches: 5. This chain's CDR3 is CASSPRDRTQYF. CDR3 DNA sequence: TGTGCCAGCAGCCCCCGGGACAGAACCCAGTACTTC.

This clonotype occurred once. J is TRBJ1-1 and V is TRBV10-3; the match to TRBD1 covers 11 bases. Germline lookup yields CDR1 ENHRY and CDR2 SYGVKD. This CDR3 has 15 residues. Trimming took 1 base from V and 2 from J; bases not matched to a gene: 0. In DNA, the CDR3 is TGTGCCATCAGTGAGTGGACAGGGGGCAACACTGAAGCTTTCTTT. Translating gives CAISEWTGGNTEAFF.

The rearrangement uses TRBV23-1 and TRBJ1-5; TRBD1 aligns across 7 bases. TRBV23-1 is identified as an open reading frame with a role that is uncertain. V lost 3 bases to trimming and J lost 4 bases; unmatched junction nucleotides: 12. The CDR3 runs to 17 residues. CDR3 sequence (DNA): TGCGCCAGCAGTCAGCTAGCAACGGACAGGCGAAATCAGCCCCAGCATTTT. It yields the protein CASSQLATDRRNQPQHF.

V is TRBV29-1 and J is TRBJ1-1, with TRBD1 identical over 8 bases. V dropped 7 bases and J dropped 0; count of bases not matched to a gene: 4. Looked up from germline, CDR1 is SQVTM and CDR2 is ANQGSEA. This CDR3 comprises 13 residues. The CDR3 protein is CSAQGEVNTEAFF. CDR3 nucleotides: TGCAGCGCACAGGGGGAGGTGAACACTGAAGCTTTCTTT.

This clonotype was seen just once. The CDR3 DNA sequence: TGTGCCAGCAGCTTGGAACCCAGGGCTTGGGGTGAAGCTTTCTTT. It translates to CASSLEPRAWGEAFF. The chain recombines TRBV5-4 with TRBJ1-1, with D maybe TRBD1 (5 bases). Per germline, CDR1 SGHNT and CDR2 YYREEE (reference sequence). V lost 0 bases, J lost 7 bases, and 16 bases lay in between. The CDR3 has 15 amino acids.